This TCR beta chain emerged from a study of blood T cell repertoires in COVID-19. Overall study: T cells, B-cell-depleted T cells, or PBMCs supplied cDNA or gDNA.

The CDR3 is made up of 17 amino acids. Germline values: CDR1 SGHTA, CDR2 FQGTGA. V was clipped by 2 bases and J by 4 bases, with 17 bases between them. This clone was seen more than once but under ten times. Which cohort a participant joined came from the clinical history participants gave. Up to 2 weeks before entering the study, exposed participants had met a COVID-19 case. Assay: immunoSEQ multiplex PCR; the TCRdb copy retains only in-frame clones and omits some. Found here are 250,000 or so clones, 80% to 95% of them singletons; the top ten hold about 3%. V gene TRBV7-3 combines with J gene TRBJ2-2, with D uncertain. The clonotype comes from a man aged 40-50 years who had been exposed to COVID-19. Sequencing was carried out using PBMCs or T cells enriched from blood (not recorded which). This CDR3 is CASSLSYGGSRTGELFF. Here the CDR3 DNA reads TGTGCCAGCAGCTTATCTTATGGTGGTAGCCGCACCGGGGAGCTGTTTTTT.